These 19 T cell receptor beta chains were sequenced from one sample in a study of cytomegalovirus exposure and HLA in healthy donors. With 60 Vbeta and 13 Jbeta primers, the PCR was carried out. Assay: immunoSEQ multiplex PCR; the TCRdb copy retains only in-frame clones and omits some. In the table there are some 190,000 clones, 81% of which are singletons. The sample was PBMCs. Source of these receptors: a man aged 18 to 30 in good health and CMV-seronegative.

The CDR3 loop is CASSVGGYGRQADLYGYTF. The CDR3 nucleotides are TGTGCCAGCAGCGTAGGGGGTTATGGGCGACAGGCGGACCTCTATGGCTACACCTTC. The J gene is TRBJ1-2, the V gene TRBV9, with a tentative D call TRBD1 (6 bases). V was cut by 0 bases and J by 4 bases, with 25 bases left in between. Germline V CDR1 and CDR2: SGDLS, YYNGEE. The CDR3 contains 19 residues.

This chain uses TRBV28 with TRBJ1-3; maybe TRBD1 (6 bases). The ends were cut back, 1 base at V and 0 bases at J, with 7 bases in the middle. Germline V lookup: CDR1 MDHEN, CDR2 SYDVKM. The CDR3 loop spans 15 amino acids. The CDR3 DNA sequence: TGTGCCAGCAGTTTATCAGGGGTCTCTGGAAACACCATATATTTT. It yields the protein CASSLSGVSGNTIYF.

The chain employs TRBV4-2 and TRBJ2-7; D gene ambiguous. From germline, CDR1 is LGHNA and CDR2 YNFKEQ. The CDR3 has 15 amino acids. V lost 6 bases and J 2 bases, leaving 17 bases between the germline ends. The CDR3 sequence: CASRAHGGQPYEQYF. Written as DNA, the CDR3 is TGTGCCAGCAGGGCACACGGCGGTCAGCCCTACGAGCAGTACTTC.

The chain couples TRBV5-1 to TRBJ2-7, with 8 bases that match TRBD1. Per germline, CDR1 SGHRS and CDR2 YFSETQ. The CDR3 totals 17 residues. The J segment lost 6 bases and the V segment lost 4 bases, leaving 18 bases of the junction unmatched. The CDR3, as DNA: TGCGCCAGCAGCCCCAGGACTACAACGACAGGGGCCTCCGAGCAGTACTTC. Translation gives CASSPRTTTTGASEQYF.

The chain joins TRBV2 to TRBJ2-1; TRBD1 aligns across 8 bases. Germline loops: CDR1 SNHLY, CDR2 FYNNEI. This CDR3 region has 15 residues. Trimming cost V 8 bases and J 7 bases; bases outside gene matches: 13. CDR3 sequence: CASAGIRGRTNEQFF. As DNA, the CDR3 is TGTGCCAGCGCGGGAATCAGGGGGCGCACGAATGAGCAGTTCTTC.

This clone was observed a single time. The chain is built from TRBV11-2 and TRBJ2-1; maybe TRBD1 (6 bases). Germline CDR1 is SGHAT and CDR2 is FQNNGV. The CDR3 sequence is 15 residues long. V was cut by 4 bases and J by 0 bases, with 10 bases left in between. This CDR3 reads CASSSQGSSYNEQFF. The CDR3 DNA sequence: TGTGCCAGCAGCTCCCAGGGGAGCTCCTACAATGAGCAGTTCTTC. The full variable domain, rest sourced from reference TRBV11-2 and TRBJ2-1, is EAGVAQSPRYKIIEKRQSVAFWCNPISGHATLYWYQQILGQGPKLLIQFQNNGVVDDSQLPKDRFSAERLKGVDSTLKIQPAKLEDSAVYLCASSSQGSSYNEQFFGPGTRLTVL.

The chain uses TRBV27 and TRBJ2-7; the D gene is possibly TRBD1 (5 bases). V shed 2 bases and J shed 1 base, with 15 bases lying between them. CDR3 size: 16 residues. Germline CDR1 is MNHEY and CDR2 is SMNVEV (reference sequence). CDR3 residues: CASSLTRPGLSYEQYF. CDR3 nucleotide sequence: TGTGCCAGCAGTTTAACTCGGCCAGGGCTGTCCTACGAGCAGTACTTC.

The rearrangement links TRBV9 to TRBJ2-7; 8 positions match TRBD2. V was pared by 0 bases and J by 2 bases, with 4 bases of the junction left unmatched. CDR1 and CDR2 (germline): SGDLS, YYNGEE. The CDR3 length is 15 residues. DNA of the CDR3: TGTGCCAGCAGCGTAGGGGGGACTAGTGCCTACGAGCAGTACTTC. It translates to CASSVGGTSAYEQYF.

V and J are TRBV6-5 and TRBJ1-4, with no clear D. This CDR3 comprises 16 residues. The V gene's germline CDR1 is MNHEY and CDR2 SVGAGI. Trimming removed 0 bases at V and 2 bases at J, with 10 bases between. The CDR3 sequence is CASSYSRRGTNEKLFF. CDR3 DNA sequence: TGTGCCAGCAGTTACTCGAGGCGAGGCACTAATGAAAAACTGTTTTTT.

The chain is built from TRBV6-1 and TRBJ1-1; the D is unclear. The V gene lost 1 base and the J gene lost 2 bases, with 11 bases spanning the gap. Germline V gene data show CDR1 as MNHNS and CDR2 as SASEGT. The CDR3 covers 15 residues. The CDR3 is CASSEDSPINTEAFF. CDR3 nucleotide sequence: TGTGCCAGCAGTGAAGACAGTCCAATTAACACTGAAGCTTTCTTT.

V and J are TRBV6-5 and TRBJ2-2; 12 bases agree with TRBD2. The J segment lost 7 bases and the V segment lost 6 bases, leaving 6 bases of the junction unmatched. Per germline, CDR1 MNHEY and CDR2 SVGAGI. The CDR3 totals 15 residues. The CDR3 region is CASSPRLAGDGELFF. CDR3 coding DNA: TGTGCCAGCAGCCCCCGACTAGCGGGAGACGGGGAGCTGTTTTTT.

The chain joins TRBV6-1 to TRBJ2-5; 7 bases match TRBD2. The end of the DNA is better explained by TRBJ2-7, so the J call may be wrong. This CDR3 is built from 15 residues. Germline lookup yields CDR1 MNHNS and CDR2 SASEGT. The CDR3 nucleotides are TGTGCCAGCAACGGCGGGAGTGCCCCGTTCTACGAGCAGTACTTC. Translating it yields CASNGGSAPFYEQYF.

The J gene is TRBJ2-2, the V gene TRBV9, with TRBD2 matching over 10 bases. V shed 0 bases, J shed 7 bases, and the junction held 12 bases outside the gene matches. This CDR3 is 18 amino acids long. The V gene's germline CDR1 is SGDLS and CDR2 YYNGEE. CDR3 residues: CASSVEASGGRSGGELFF. CDR3 sequence (DNA): TGTGCCAGCAGCGTAGAGGCTAGCGGGGGAAGGTCGGGCGGGGAGCTGTTTTTT.

This chain uses TRBV6-5 with TRBJ2-4; D uncertain. There are 12 residues in the CDR3. Trimming removed 6 bases from V and 11 bases from J, with 14 bases in between. Per germline, CDR1 MNHEY and CDR2 SVGAGI. The CDR3 sequence is CASSNPGGVQYF. The CDR3 DNA is TGTGCCAGCAGCAACCCAGGTGGCGTTCAGTACTTC.

The CDR3 region is CASSWRARNPTGELFF. In DNA, the CDR3 is TGCGCCAGCAGCTGGCGGGCGCGGAACCCGACCGGGGAGCTGTTTTTT. This chain connects TRBV5-1 to TRBJ2-2; D may be TRBD2 (5 bases). The CDR3 has 16 residues. Trimming shortened V by 3 bases and J by 5 bases, and 17 bases separated the two germline ends. The germline V gene has CDR1 SGHRS and CDR2 YFSETQ.

The chain carries TRBV27 and TRBJ1-5; 7 bases are shared with TRBD1. CDR1 and CDR2 from the germline V gene are MNHEY and SMNVEV (reference sequence). This CDR3 is built from 14 residues. Trimming cost V 5 bases and J 5 bases; bases outside gene matches: 6. CDR3 sequence: CASSPGQADQPQHF. The CDR3 DNA follows: TGTGCCAGCAGTCCCGGACAGGCCGATCAGCCCCAGCATTTT.

The chain recombines TRBV25-1 with TRBJ1-4, with D tentatively TRBD1 (6 bases). The length of the CDR3 is 14 residues. V shed 2 bases and J shed 7 bases, with 11 bases lying between them. The V gene's germline CDR1 is MGHDK and CDR2 SYGVNS. The CDR3 nucleotides are TGTGCCAGCAGTGAAAGGGGGGGAGGTGAAAAACTGTTTTTT. Translation gives CASSERGGGEKLFF.

Notes on this clone: The same CDR3 also results from other DNA sequences found in this sample. The V gene is TRBV6-6, the J gene TRBJ2-5, with D perhaps TRBD2 (6 bases). The CDR3 loop spans 15 amino acids. Germline lookup yields CDR1 MNHNY and CDR2 SVGAGI (reference sequence). Trimming pared 0 bases from V and 4 bases from J, leaving 12 bases between. CDR3 bases: TGTGCCAGCAGTTACTCGAGTGTCGGGGGAGAGACCCAGTACTTC. Protein product: CASSYSSVGGETQYF.

The V and J genes are TRBV7-9 and TRBJ2-7, with 10 bases that match TRBD1. This CDR3 region has 15 residues. Germline values: CDR1 SEHNR, CDR2 FQNEAQ (reference sequence). V gave up 5 bases and J gave up 2 bases; unmatched junction bases: 6. As DNA, the CDR3 is TGTGCCAGCAGCAGCCCCGGGACAGGGGCCTACGAGCAGTACTTC. This translates into CASSSPGTGAYEQYF.